This T cell receptor beta chain was found in a study of T cells expressing NK-cell markers. Turning to the study itself: The study drew TCR beta repertoires from sorted CD3+CD56+NKG2C+, CD3+CD56+NKG2C- and CD3+CD56-NKG2C+ T cells. Seropositivity for HCMV was found in most of the eight sequenced donors, with one seronegative.

Study findings and constraints: Of CD8+ T cells, roughly 1.0-8% belonged to dominant NKG2C+ clonotypes in five to seven donors.

TCRdb reprocessed the 5' RACE reads and keeps a single row for each CDR3 protein, giving no DNA. The table counts some 500,000 distinct CDR3 sequences; around 1.4% lies in the top ten. Of note for this clonotype: Antigen: not known.

Germline values: CDR1 SEHNR, CDR2 FQNEAQ (reference sequence). The CDR3 is 17 residues long. This clonotype originated in a woman between 45 and 60 years old in good health. The gene calls are TRBV7-9 and TRBJ2-7; there is no DNA to check the TCRdb D call of TRBD1. Sequenced material: blood T cells: a sorted CD56 or NKG2C T cell subset, CD4+ or CD8+ T cells, or bulk PBMC T cells (not recorded which). CDR3 protein: CASSNDLSGTGAYEQYF.